The T cell receptor beta chain described here comes from a study of liver allograft versus peripheral blood T cells. Across the whole study: The authors compared T cell receptor repertoires in transplanted livers with recipients' peripheral blood repertoires.

With regard to this clonotype: Its antigen is not known.

TCRdb reprocessed the reads via MiXCR and lists one record per CDR3 protein. The repertoire consists of 7,400 or so distinct CDR3 sequences, with about 15% occurring once and the leading ten covering under 1.5%. Germline V CDR1 and CDR2: SGHAT, FQNNGV. V lost 0 bases and J lost 2, with 7 bases in between. This CDR3 is 14 amino acids long. General study findings and limits: T cell receptor repertoires inside liver allografts reportedly differed from those in peripheral blood.

V is TRBV11-2 and J is TRBJ2-5; D unresolved. This TCR was recovered from a human patient who had a liver transplant. Some T cells may arise from the graft donor. The DNA for the CDR3 is TGTGCCAGCAGCTTAGATGGCGGTCAAGAGACCCAGTACTTC. This encodes CASSLDGGQETQYF.